These 15 T cell receptor beta chains share one sample of origin, sequenced in a study of OX40 agonist ivuxolimab in advanced cancers. The data were produced by immunoSEQ multiplex PCR, yet TCRdb's version contains in-frame clones alone and is incomplete. The sample lists just under 85,000 clones, 83% occurring once. The sequencing used CD4+ or CD8+ T cells sorted from blood, collected in a trial of the OX40 agonist ivuxolimab. Source of these receptors: an adult with an advanced solid tumor such as melanoma, head and neck, liver or kidney cancer.

This clone was observed a few times. The chain uses TRBV19 and TRBJ1-5; 7 bases line up with TRBD1. Germline V gene lookup returns CDR1 LNHDA and CDR2 SQIVND (reference sequence). With V trimmed by 3 bases and J by 4 bases, 6 bases remained unmatched. The CDR3 consists of 15 residues. The CDR3: CASSIGQAGNQPQHF. The CDR3 coding sequence is TGTGCCAGTAGTATTGGACAGGCTGGAAATCAGCCCCAGCATTTT.

The chain recombines TRBV6-5 with TRBJ1-6; perhaps TRBD1 as D (6 bases). The CDR3 extends over 16 amino acids. CDR1 is MNHEY and CDR2 is SVGAGI in the germline V gene. V lost 2 bases and J lost 10, with 18 bases in between. The CDR3 spells CASSYDLKQGRSPLHF. As DNA, the CDR3 is TGTGCCAGCAGTTACGATCTCAAACAGGGCCGATCACCCCTCCACTTT.

The chain carries TRBV19 and TRBJ2-5; TRBD1 matches at 7 bases. In germline, CDR1 is LNHDA, CDR2 SQIVND (reference sequence). The CDR3 is 14 residues long. With 5 bases clipped from V and 5 bases from J, the junction kept 8 bases outside the gene matches. CDR3 bases: TGTGCCAGTAGTGGGGAAGGGGGCTGGGAGACCCAGTACTTC. It codes for CASSGEGGWETQYF.

This clone was detected only once. This chain joins TRBV7-3 and TRBJ1-2; 7 positions match TRBD1. The CDR3 spans 15 residues. V dropped 5 bases and J dropped 7; count of bases not matched to a gene: 13. Germline V gene sequence: CDR1 SGHTA, CDR2 FQGTGA. CDR3 region: CASSPRDSPIGGYTF. In DNA, the CDR3 is TGTGCCAGCAGCCCTAGGGACAGCCCTATTGGTGGCTACACCTTC.

V gene TRBV6-6 combines with J gene TRBJ1-1; TRBD1 might be the D (6 bases). The CDR3 is made up of 13 amino acids. The V gene's germline CDR1 is MNHNY and CDR2 SVGAGI (reference sequence). The ends were cut back, 8 bases at V and 0 bases at J, with 10 bases in the middle. The CDR3 reads CASDRQVNTEAFF. The CDR3 DNA reads TGTGCCAGCGACCGACAGGTGAACACTGAAGCTTTCTTT.

This clone was seen only once. This chain links TRBV21-1 with TRBJ1-2. TRBV21-1 is recorded as a pseudogene. The CDR3 sequence is 14 residues long. CDR3 residues: CASSKGAGNYGYTF. CDR3 in DNA: TGTGCCAGCAGCAAAGGGGCGGGGAACTATGGCTACACCTTC.

This sequence joins TRBV30 and TRBJ1-3; D remains unclear. Trimming stripped 3 bases from V and 0 bases from J, with 12 bases between. Germline CDR1 GTSNPN, CDR2 SVGIG (reference sequence). This CDR3 is built from 15 residues. The CDR3 loop reads CAWSRPGISGNTIYF. CDR3 nucleotide sequence: TGTGCCTGGAGCCGACCGGGGATCTCTGGAAACACCATATATTTT.

This clone was recorded once. V is TRBV7-9 and J is TRBJ1-3; D is perhaps TRBD1 (5 bases). The CDR3 loop spans 12 amino acids. V lost 4 bases to trimming and J lost 8 bases, with 9 bases between them. CDR1 SEHNR and CDR2 FQNEAQ come from the germline V gene (reference sequence). The DNA of the CDR3 is TGTGCCAGCAGCTGGGGGGTGGACACCATATATTTT. This encodes CASSWGVDTIYF.

The V call is TRBV19, the J call TRBJ2-5, with 10 bases matching TRBD1. The V gene end was trimmed by 6 bases and the J gene end by 2 bases; junction bases not matched to a gene: 0. CDR1 is LNHDA and CDR2 is SQIVND in the germline V gene (reference sequence). This CDR3 contains 13 residues. CDR3 sequence: CASRGQGQETQYF. The CDR3 nucleotides are TGTGCCAGTAGGGGACAGGGGCAAGAGACCCAGTACTTC.

Only a few counts were recorded for this clone. The chain couples TRBV19 to TRBJ2-3; 7 positions match TRBD1. CDR3 size: 14 residues. V was pared by 4 bases and J by 1 base, with 2 bases of the junction left unmatched. The germline V gene has CDR1 LNHDA and CDR2 SQIVND (reference sequence). CDR3 in amino acids: CASSTTGGTDTQYF. DNA of the CDR3: TGTGCCAGTAGTACCACAGGGGGCACAGATACGCAGTATTTT. The complete variable domain, with remaining parts taken from reference TRBV19 and TRBJ2-3, reads DGGITQSPKYLFRKEGQNVTLSCEQNLNHDAMYWYRQDPGQGLRLIYYSQIVNDFQKGDIAEGYSVSREKKESFPLTVTSAQKNPTAFYLCASSTTGGTDTQYFGPGTRLTVL.

The rearrangement links TRBV7-6 to TRBJ2-1, with D possibly matching TRBD1 (6 bases). Trimming took off 5 bases at V and 7 bases at J, with 12 bases between the two ends. This CDR3 has 13 residues. The germline V gene encodes CDR1 SGHVS and CDR2 FNYEAQ. The CDR3 nucleotides are TGTGCCAGCAGCACCGGCCAGGGGAATGAGCAGTTCTTC. Residues: CASSTGQGNEQFF.

This rearrangement joins TRBV5-4 to TRBJ2-3; 14 bases are a match to TRBD2. This CDR3 region has 16 residues. Germline CDR1 and CDR2: SGHNT and YYREEE (reference sequence). Trimming at V came to 7 bases and at J to 2 bases, leaving 6 bases not matched to a gene. CDR3 nucleotides: TGTGCCAGCTGTAAGACTAGCGGGGGGGCCACAGATACGCAGTATTTT. It translates to CASCKTSGGATDTQYF.

The rearrangement links TRBV6-1 to TRBJ1-2, with D hard to call. The CDR3 consists of 15 residues. CDR1 MNHNS and CDR2 SASEGT come from the germline V gene. Trimming stripped 1 base from V and 1 base from J, with 10 bases between. CDR3 in amino acids: CASSEGVMVNYGYTF. The CDR3 DNA reads TGTGCCAGCAGTGAAGGGGTGATGGTTAACTATGGCTACACCTTC.

This clone occurred a few times. The J gene is TRBJ1-6, the V gene TRBV5-1, with TRBD1 matching over 7 bases. With V trimmed by 0 bases and J by 8 bases, 5 bases remained unmatched. The CDR3 runs to 15 residues. Germline V lookup: CDR1 SGHRS, CDR2 YFSETQ. The CDR3 nucleotides read TGCGCCAGCAGCTTGGAGGGGGCGGCAGATTCACCCCTCCACTTT. Translating gives CASSLEGAADSPLHF.

The chain links TRBV25-1 to TRBJ1-3; D may be TRBD1 (6 bases). Between the trimmed V and J ends, which lost 4 bases and 0 bases, there was a span of 10 bases. The length of the CDR3 is 15 residues. The germline gives CDR1 MGHDK, CDR2 SYGVNS. CDR3 in amino acids: CASSGAQGSGNTIYF. Here the CDR3 DNA reads TGTGCCAGCAGTGGTGCACAGGGCTCTGGAAACACCATATATTTT.